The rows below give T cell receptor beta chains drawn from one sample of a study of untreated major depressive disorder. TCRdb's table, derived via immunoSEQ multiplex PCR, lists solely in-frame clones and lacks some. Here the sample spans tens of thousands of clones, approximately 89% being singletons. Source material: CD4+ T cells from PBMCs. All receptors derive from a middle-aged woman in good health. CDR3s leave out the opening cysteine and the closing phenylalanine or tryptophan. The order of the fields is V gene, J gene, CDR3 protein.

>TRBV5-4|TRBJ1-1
ASSLARANTEAF
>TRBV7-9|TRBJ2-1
ASSPKRRASNEQF
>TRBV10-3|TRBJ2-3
AISESADPTRADTQY
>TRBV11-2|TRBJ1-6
ASQGGSPLH
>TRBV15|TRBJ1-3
ATSTTGAGNTIY
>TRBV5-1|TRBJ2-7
ASSLMASGNYEQY
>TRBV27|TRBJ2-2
ATTPRRGGTGELF
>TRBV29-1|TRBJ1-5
SAGVGSNQPQH
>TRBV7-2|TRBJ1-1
ASSPGTLRNEAF
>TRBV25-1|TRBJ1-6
ASSEYRGSDRGNSPLH
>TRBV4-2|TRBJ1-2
ASSQDQTAYYGYT
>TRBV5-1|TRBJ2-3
ASSLGLRQPTDTQY
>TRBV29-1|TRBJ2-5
SVTPPLAGETQY
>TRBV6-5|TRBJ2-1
ASSYQGTGGNEQF
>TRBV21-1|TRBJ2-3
ASSKGRRGATDTQY
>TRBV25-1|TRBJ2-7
ASSQEQGAYEQY
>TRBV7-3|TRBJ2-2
ASSQGAGELF
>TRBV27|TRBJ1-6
ASKYPGELSPLH
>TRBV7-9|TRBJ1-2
ASSLDRVTVSHPNYGYT
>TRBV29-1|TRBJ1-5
SVQQGGNSNQPQH
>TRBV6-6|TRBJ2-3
ASSRTSGMDTQY
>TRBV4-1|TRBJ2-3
ASSQEVAGAFTDTQY
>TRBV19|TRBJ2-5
ATTDQGRQETQY
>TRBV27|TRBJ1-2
ASRTGGLNYGYT
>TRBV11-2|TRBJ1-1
ASSLIQGTEAF
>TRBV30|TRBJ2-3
AWGLAGGVPTQY
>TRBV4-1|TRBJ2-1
ASSQRLTGTSYNEQF
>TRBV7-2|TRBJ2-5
ASSLAFQETQY
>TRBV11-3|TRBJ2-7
ASSLASGPYEQY
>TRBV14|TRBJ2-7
ASSQDLMWGQGEQY
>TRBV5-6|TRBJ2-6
ASSFMGFGANVLT
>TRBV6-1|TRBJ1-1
ASSEDDRGLVNTEAF
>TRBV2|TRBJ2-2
ASSRSGANTGELF
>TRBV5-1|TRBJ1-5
ASSLSGNHLYQPQH
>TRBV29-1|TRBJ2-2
SVEVAGGLTNTGELF
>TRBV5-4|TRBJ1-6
ASSFKTDSPLH
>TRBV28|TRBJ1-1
ASGRQIYTEAF
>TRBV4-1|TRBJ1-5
ASSQDQGTPNQPQH
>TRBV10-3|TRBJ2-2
AISVGDSGGTGELF
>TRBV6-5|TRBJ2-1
ASRARDNEGF
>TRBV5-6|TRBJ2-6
ASSPTGANVLT
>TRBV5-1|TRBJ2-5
ASSLLTQPRETQY
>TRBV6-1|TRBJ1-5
ASPAADQPQH
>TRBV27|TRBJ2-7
ASSRRVGALAYEQY
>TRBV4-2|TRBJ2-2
ASSLRLAGDSKAGELF
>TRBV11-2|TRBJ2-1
ASSRQGAYNEQF
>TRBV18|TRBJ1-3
ASSPSVIGNTIY
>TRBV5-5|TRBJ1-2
ASTPGSRDRGPLNYGYT
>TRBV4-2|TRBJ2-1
ASSHAGPNEQF
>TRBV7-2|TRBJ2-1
ASRRDYGNEQF
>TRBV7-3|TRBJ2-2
ASSALTSGSLSNTGELF
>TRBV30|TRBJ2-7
AWSVRGSYEQY
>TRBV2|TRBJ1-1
ASSKNVGGPTEAF
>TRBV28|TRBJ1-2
ASSLSPGQGNGYT
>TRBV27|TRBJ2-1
ASRSSGGHTSSYNEQF
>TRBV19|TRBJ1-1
ASSMGGWREKNTEAF
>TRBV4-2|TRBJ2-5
ASSQGGPVPETQY
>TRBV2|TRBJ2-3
ASSGQDSGSYTDTQY
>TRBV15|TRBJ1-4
ATSRSGRINEKLF
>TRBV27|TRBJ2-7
ASRRTSDTRYEQY